This T cell receptor beta chain was captured by sequencing in a study of graft-versus-host responses after intestinal transplantation. Points on this clone: Its cognate antigen is unknown.

The study's findings and limits: Ileal or blood samples showed some GvH clones first, and such clones were also found in recipient marrow. GvH clone levels peaked in circulation, and this peak was associated with early post-transplant HvG declines.

Germline V gene lookup returns CDR1 MGHRA and CDR2 YSYEKL. Trimming took off 1 base at V and 5 bases at J, with 12 bases between the two ends. There are 14 residues in the CDR3. Assay used: immunoSEQ multiplex PCR; TCRdb lists only in-frame clones, some missing. Found here are around 90,000 clones, 90% to 95% of them singletons; the top ten hold less than 1.5%. This chain links TRBV4-1 with TRBJ2-7; D is uncertain. The clonotype comes from a human donor who was the organ donor for an intestinal transplant. The material was unstimulated CD8+ T cells sorted from spleen or lymph node cells, obtained before transplant. CDR3 DNA sequence: TGCGCCAGCAGCCAAGCTGCTAATTCCCACGAGCAGTACTTC. This encodes CASSQAANSHEQYF.